These 15 T cell receptor beta chains were sequenced from one sample in a study of T cell responses to AZD1222 COVID-19 vaccine. Sequencing used immunoSEQ multiplex PCR; TCRdb keeps in-frame clones, though not all of them. The sample lists about 150,000 clones, roughly 91% seen once, with 1.4% in the top ten. Material: peripheral blood, obtained on day 0 of AZD1222 vaccination. The receptors come from an adult in good health.

The J gene is TRBJ2-1, the V gene TRBV21-1; TRBD1, as called in the table, went unchecked against the DNA. TRBV21-1 is listed as a pseudogene. CDR3 length: 16 amino acids. CDR3 sequence: CASSKVGDQRYNEQFF. DNA for the CDR3: TGTGCCAGCAGCAAAGTAGGGGATCAACGATACAATGAGCAGTTCTTC.

This clone was detected a few times. The chain links TRBV3-1 (or the pseudogene TRBV3-2) to TRBJ1-3, with D unclear. The CDR3 runs 13 residues. V lost 4 bases and J lost 0, with 4 bases in between. From germline, CDR1 is LGHDT and CDR2 YNNKEL (reference sequence). The chain's CDR3 is CASSRYSGNTIYF. In DNA, the CDR3 is TGTGCCAGCAGCCGATACTCTGGAAACACCATATATTTT.

The rearrangement uses TRBV19 and TRBJ2-2, with a weak D call TRBD1 (6 bases). The length of the CDR3 is 16 residues. Looked up from germline, CDR1 is LNHDA and CDR2 is SQIVND (reference sequence). The V end lost 7 bases, the J end lost 0 bases, and 15 bases lay between the germline ends. In DNA, the CDR3 is TGTGCCAGTAAGGTTGGGTGGACAGCGAACACCGGGGAGCTGTTTTTT. Residues: CASKVGWTANTGELFF.

The rearrangement links TRBV24-1 to TRBJ1-4, with 9 bases that match TRBD1. The CDR3 loop spans 16 amino acids. Germline trimming cut 7 bases from V and 10 bases from J; bases unmatched to any gene: 15. The V gene's germline CDR1 is KGHDR and CDR2 SFDVKD. In DNA form, the CDR3 reads TGTGCCACCAGCGCCGGGACAGGGTCTGTTGGTGGAAAACTGTTTTTT. This sequence encodes CATSAGTGSVGGKLFF.

This clone was counted once. V usage is TRBV10-1 and J usage is TRBJ2-7, with unresolved D. V was cut by 4 bases and J by 2 bases, with 12 bases left in between. CDR3 length: 14 amino acids. In germline, CDR1 is WNHNN, CDR2 SYGVQD (reference sequence). The CDR3 protein is CASSVRTRPYEQYF. CDR3 in DNA: TGCGCCAGCAGTGTCCGGACCCGTCCCTACGAGCAGTACTTC.

The genes are TRBV6-4 and TRBJ2-3; D gene ambiguous. The ends were cut back, 4 bases at V and 0 bases at J, with 8 bases in the middle. This CDR3 contains 14 residues. Germline values: CDR1 MRHNA, CDR2 SNTAGT. Written as DNA, the CDR3 is TGTGCCAGCAGTGGCGGTGCTAGCACAGATACGCAGTATTTT. It translates to CASSGGASTDTQYF.

This chain joins TRBV19 and TRBJ2-1, with D maybe TRBD1 (5 bases). This CDR3 is built from 15 residues. The germline gives CDR1 LNHDA, CDR2 SQIVND (reference sequence). V was trimmed by 10 bases and J by 2 bases, leaving 18 bases between them. The CDR3 spells CATKGQALTYNEQFF. CDR3 nucleotide sequence: TGTGCCACTAAGGGGCAGGCATTAACCTACAATGAGCAGTTCTTC.

This rearrangement joins TRBV25-1 to TRBJ1-4; D gene unclear. The length of the CDR3 is 15 residues. Trimming left V 8 bases short and J 5 bases short, with 18 bases between. Germline V gene data show CDR1 as MGHDK and CDR2 as SYGVNS. This chain's CDR3 is CASRPVHRGNEKLFF. Here the CDR3 DNA reads TGTGCCAGCCGCCCTGTACACCGGGGAAATGAAAAACTGTTTTTT. Full variable domain (outside the CDR3, taken from reference TRBV25-1 and TRBJ1-4): EADIYQTPRYLVIGTGKKITLECSQTMGHDKMYWYQQDPGMELHLIHYSYGVNSTEKGDLSSESTVSRIRTEHFPLTLESARPSHTSQYLCASRPVHRGNEKLFFGSGTQLSVL.

This clone appeared once. This chain connects TRBV11-3 to TRBJ2-5; D is uncertain. The germline gives CDR1 SGHNT, CDR2 YENEEA. V was shortened by 4 bases and J by 3 bases, with 12 bases between the two germline ends. The CDR3 extends over 14 amino acids. CDR3 DNA sequence: TGTGCCAGCAGCTACACCGCGGCGGAAGAGACCCAGTACTTC. It is translated as CASSYTAAEETQYF.

The V gene is TRBV12-3 or TRBV12-4, the J gene TRBJ2-3; D remains ambiguous. The CDR3 loop spans 11 amino acids. The germline V and J ends were trimmed by 5 bases and 5 bases, with 5 bases remaining between them. CDR3 in DNA: TGTGCCAGCAGTCAACAAGATACGCAGTATTTT. As protein: CASSQQDTQYF.

This chain links TRBV2 with TRBJ2-7; tentatively, D is TRBD2 (6 bases). In germline, CDR1 is SNHLY, CDR2 FYNNEI. The length of the CDR3 is 15 residues. The V end was cut by 3 bases, the J end by 4 bases, with 16 bases between. CDR3 nucleotide sequence: TGTGCCAGCAGTGAGTGGGAGACGGCGGGATACGAGCAGTACTTC. Its translation is CASSEWETAGYEQYF.

The rearrangement uses TRBV6-2 or TRBV6-3 and TRBJ1-5; 10 bases are shared with TRBD1. This CDR3 spans 15 amino acids. Germline V gives CDR1 MNHEY, CDR2 SVGEGT. V trimming: 8 bases; J trimming: 3 bases; junction bases outside the gene matches: 7. DNA for the CDR3: TGTGCCAGCCGCCAGACAGGGGGCATCAATCAGCCCCAGCATTTT. Translating gives CASRQTGGINQPQHF.

This clone appeared once. This rearrangement joins TRBV3-1 (or the pseudogene TRBV3-2) to TRBJ1-5, with TRBD1 matching over 7 bases. Germline CDR1 reads LGHDT; CDR2 reads YNNKEL (reference sequence). Trimming at V came to 2 bases and at J to 4 bases, leaving 14 bases not matched to a gene. The CDR3 length is 18 residues. The CDR3 DNA reads as TGTGCCAGCAGCCAACGGAAAGCGGACAGGAATACTAATCAGCCCCAGCATTTT. Translating it yields CASSQRKADRNTNQPQHF.

The rearrangement uses TRBV30 and TRBJ2-1, with D possibly TRBD2 on 6 matching bases. The CDR3 has 15 amino acids. Germline V gene lookup returns CDR1 GTSNPN and CDR2 SVGIG (reference sequence). V was shortened by 0 bases and J by 0 bases, with 9 bases between the two germline ends. The CDR3: CAWSVGGYSYNEQFF. In DNA form, the CDR3 reads TGTGCCTGGAGTGTCGGGGGTTACTCCTACAATGAGCAGTTCTTC.

The rearrangement uses TRBV19 and TRBJ1-3, with D possibly being TRBD1 (5 bases). Germline assignment: CDR1 LNHDA and CDR2 SQIVND (reference sequence). The CDR3 length is 15 residues. The V end lost 0 bases, the J end lost 4 bases, and 10 bases lay between the germline ends. The CDR3 bases are TGTGCCAGTAGTATAGATCAGGGTGGAGGAAACACCATATATTTT. It specifies CASSIDQGGGNTIYF.